The rows below give T cell receptor beta chains drawn from one sample of a study of cytomegalovirus exposure and HLA in healthy donors. Sequenced by immunoSEQ multiplex PCR; TCRdb stores in-frame clones only, minus some. The data show under 250,000 clones, roughly 73% seen once. Material: PBMCs. The receptors originated from a boy aged 5-17 years in good health and CMV-seronegative. Each CDR3 is given with its conserved first and last residue. Fields, in order: J gene, V gene, D gene, CDR3 protein. The D gene is left open where the match is weak.

TRBJ2-3	TRBV5-1	TRBD2	CASSTGTSGRFGDTQYF
TRBJ2-2	TRBV11-2	TRBD2	CASSHPGLAGGRTGELFF
TRBJ1-2	TRBV10-3	TRBD1	CAISDLLNTGGDYGYTF
TRBJ2-7	TRBV25-1	NA	CASGRDLYEQYF
TRBJ1-1	TRBV11-3	NA	CASSLDRGSIWNTEAFF
TRBJ2-7	TRBV7-3	TRBD2	CASSPGTSGGPSYEQYF
TRBJ2-2	TRBV6-1	TRBD2	CASSALAGGPYTGELFF
TRBJ2-2	TRBV10-3	TRBD2	CAIKTSGRAGTGELFF
TRBJ2-7	TRBV18	TRBD1	CASSPRSGGKTYEQYF
TRBJ1-2	TRBV2	NA	CASPGSANYGYTF
TRBJ2-7	TRBV10-3	TRBD1	CAIGDRGGYEQYF
TRBJ1-3	TRBV13	NA	CASSPGTSTIYF
TRBJ2-5	TRBV9	NA	CASSVQGYGETQYF
TRBJ2-7	TRBV6-6	TRBD2	CASSDAGGSLEQYF
TRBJ1-1	TRBV19	NA	CASSQRGGDTEAFF
TRBJ1-3	TRBV15	TRBD1	CATSRDRGTAGNTIYF
TRBJ2-5	TRBV2	NA	CASSGLGGQETQYF
TRBJ2-7	TRBV5-1	TRBD1	CASSREDRAYEQYF
TRBJ1-2	TRBV5-4	TRBD1	CASSLTDRDWGYTF
TRBJ1-2	TRBV6-6	TRBD1	CASSYSGQGVVGYTF
TRBJ2-1	TRBV11-1	NA	CASSLGLALSYNEQFF
TRBJ2-1	TRBV30	TRBD1	CAWTGTGVGEQFF
TRBJ1-5	TRBV4-1	TRBD1	CASSQERGRSNQPQHF
TRBJ1-1	TRBV14	NA	CASSQEREGNTEAFF
TRBJ1-1	TRBV5-4	NA	CASSNPNRLTVRAEAFF
TRBJ2-1	TRBV11-3	NA	CASSLHWRAGIEDEQFF
TRBJ1-1	TRBV30	TRBD1	CAWDTGARGAFF
TRBJ2-1	TRBV1	NA	CTSSQDPTSGRDINEQFF
TRBJ2-7	TRBV5-1	NA	CASSLSGRVVDEQYF
TRBJ1-4	TRBV6-5	NA	CATNNRAGSEKLFF
TRBJ2-7	TRBV10-3	TRBD2	CAISEAASGASYEQYF
TRBJ1-3	TRBV11-2	TRBD1	CASSPRDRGYTIYF
TRBJ2-7	TRBV2	TRBD1	CASRDNRGRIYEQYF
TRBJ2-7	TRBV5-6	NA	CASSPRRFSYEQYF
TRBJ2-3	TRBV7-9	NA	CASSYPEGTSTQYF
TRBJ2-1	TRBV4-2	NA	CASSQRPAGSYNEQFF
TRBJ2-1	TRBV7-6	TRBD2	CASSSLAGGPKDEQFF